This TCR beta chain was retrieved from a study of cytomegalovirus exposure and HLA in healthy donors. The CDR3 loop spans 15 amino acids. In germline, CDR1 is MDHEN, CDR2 SYDVKM. V was trimmed by 6 bases and J by 1 base, leaving 15 bases between them. The PCR had 60 Vbeta and 13 Jbeta primers. TCRdb's copy holds only in-frame clones and misses some; the assay was immunoSEQ multiplex PCR. Among 95,000 to 130,000 clones listed, 55% to 75% were seen once. About this clone: Its antigen is as yet unknown.

Study-level findings and limits: Within the data, a cluster of highly shared sequence variants was likely a sequencing artifact. CMV serostatus was the only immune exposure information that was available.

This sequence was found in a woman between 40 and 50 years old in good health and CMV-seropositive. The chain combines TRBV28 with TRBJ1-1, with a tentative D call TRBD1 (5 bases). Sequences were obtained from PBMCs. The CDR3 coding sequence is TGTGCCAGCAGAGTTGCCTATGGGGCGAACACTGAAGCTTTCTTT. Translation gives CASRVAYGANTEAFF.